This is a list of T cell receptor beta chains from one sample in a study of OX40 agonist ivuxolimab in advanced cancers. Assay: immunoSEQ multiplex PCR; the TCRdb copy retains only in-frame clones and omits some. This table holds roughly 21,000 clones, around 90% found once. Sequenced material: CD4+ or CD8+ T cells sorted from blood, taken in a trial of the OX40 agonist ivuxolimab. These receptors were obtained from an adult with an advanced solid tumor such as melanoma, head and neck, liver or kidney cancer. CDR3s include the opening cysteine and the closing phenylalanine or tryptophan. A D gene is named only where the DNA matches it firmly. Rows may omit the clone size; those that give it use once, few, many or a size class.

D gene | J gene | clone size | V gene | CDR3 protein | CDR3 DNA
- | TRBJ1-5 | - | TRBV7-9 | CASSYSNQPQHF | TGTGCCAGCAGCTATAGCAATCAGCCCCAGCATTTT
- | TRBJ1-5 | - | TRBV4-1 | CASSLSSSQPQHF | TGCGCCAGCAGCCTATCCTCGTCGCAGCCCCAGCATTTT
TRBD1 | TRBJ1-4 | - | TRBV5-1 | CASSLQGQNEKLFF | TGCGCCAGCAGCTTGCAGGGACAGAATGAAAAACTGTTTTTT
- | TRBJ2-3 | - | TRBV4-2 | CASRRDGYTDTQYF | TGTGCCAGCAGACGGGACGGTTACACAGATACGCAGTATTTT
- | TRBJ2-1 | - | TRBV7-6 | CASSLVTGRTSYNEQFF | TGTGCCAGCAGCTTAGTTACAGGGAGGACCTCCTACAATGAGCAGTTCTTC
- | TRBJ2-1 | - | TRBV7-9 | CASSLSDQNDRANEQFF | TGTGCCAGCAGCTTATCGGATCAAAACGACCGGGCAAATGAGCAGTTCTTC
- | TRBJ1-2 | large | TRBV6-5 | CASSYSAAGSGYTF | TGTGCCAGCAGTTACTCGGCGGCTGGGAGTGGCTACACCTTC
- | TRBJ1-3 | - | TRBV6-5 | CASSYGGQGNTIYF | TGTGCCAGCAGTTACGGGGGACAAGGAAACACCATATATTTT
- | TRBJ2-3 | - | TRBV27 | CASSFDGTTDTQYF | TGTGCCAGCAGTTTTGACGGCACCACAGATACGCAGTATTTT
- | TRBJ2-7 | - | TRBV19 | CASTPQGDVYEQYF | TGTGCCAGTACCCCCCAGGGCGACGTCTACGAGCAGTACTTC
TRBD1 | TRBJ2-3 | - | TRBV27 | CASSEGASTDTQYF | TGTGCCAGCAGTGAGGGGGCTAGCACAGATACGCAGTATTTT
- | TRBJ1-2 | - | TRBV7-3 | CASSPARANYGYTF | TGTGCCAGCAGCCCTGCGAGAGCTAACTATGGCTACACCTTC
- | TRBJ2-5 | - | TRBV6-5 | CASSYGETQYF | TGTGCCAGCAGTTACGGAGAGACCCAGTACTTC
- | TRBJ1-1 | - | TRBV10-3 | CAIATGTDTEAFF | TGTGCCATCGCTACCGGGACGGACACTGAAGCTTTCTTT
TRBD2 | TRBJ2-7 | - | TRBV7-6 | CASSFRPYPTAGAYEQYF | TGTGCCAGCAGCTTTCGGCCCTATCCTACGGCGGGAGCCTACGAGCAGTACTTC
- | TRBJ2-1 | - | TRBV5-6 | CASSLTSSYNEQFF | TGTGCCAGCAGCTTGACTAGCTCCTACAATGAGCAGTTCTTC
- | TRBJ1-6 | - | TRBV5-6 | CASSLGGRNSPLHF | TGTGCCAGCAGCTTGGGGGGTCGTAATTCACCCCTCCACTTT
TRBD2 | TRBJ2-1 | - | TRBV29-1 | CSVVLVAGASSYNEQFF | TGCAGCGTTGTGTTGGTAGCGGGGGCGAGCTCCTACAATGAGCAGTTCTTC
- | TRBJ1-2 | - | TRBV12-1 | CASSFLEGDGYTF | TGTGCCAGCAGCTTTCTCGAGGGGGATGGCTACACCTTC
- | TRBJ2-7 | - | TRBV27 | CASSFSSSYEQYF | TGTGCCAGCAGTTTCTCGAGCTCCTACGAGCAGTACTTC
- | TRBJ1-3 | - | TRBV5-6 | CASSKDSGNTIYF | TGTGCCAGCAGCAAAGACAGTGGAAACACCATATATTTT
TRBD2 | TRBJ2-7 | few | TRBV7-8 | CASSPTSGRTYEQYF | TGTGCCAGCAGCCCGACTAGCGGGAGGACCTACGAGCAGTACTTC